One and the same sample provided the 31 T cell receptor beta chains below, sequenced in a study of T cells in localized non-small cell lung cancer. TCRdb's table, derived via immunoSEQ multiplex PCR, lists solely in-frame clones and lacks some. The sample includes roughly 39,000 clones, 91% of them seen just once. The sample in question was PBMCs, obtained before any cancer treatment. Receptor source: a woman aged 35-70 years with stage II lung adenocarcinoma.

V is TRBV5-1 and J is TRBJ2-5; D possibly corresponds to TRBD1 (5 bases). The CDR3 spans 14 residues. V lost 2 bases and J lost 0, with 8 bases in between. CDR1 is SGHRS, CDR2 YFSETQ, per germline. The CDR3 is CASSFQGYQETQYF. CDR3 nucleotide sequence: TGCGCCAGCAGCTTCCAGGGTTACCAAGAGACCCAGTACTTC.

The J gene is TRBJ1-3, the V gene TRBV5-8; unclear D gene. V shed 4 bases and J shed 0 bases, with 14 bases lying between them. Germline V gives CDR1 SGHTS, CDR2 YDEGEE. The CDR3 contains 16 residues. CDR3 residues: CASSAMYLSSGNTIYF. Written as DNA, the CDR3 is TGTGCCAGCAGCGCGATGTACCTCTCCTCTGGAAACACCATATATTTT. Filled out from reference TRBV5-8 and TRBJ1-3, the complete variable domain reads EAGVTQSPTHLIKTRGQQATLRCSPISGHTSVYWYQQALGLGLQFLLWYDEGEERNRGNFPPRFSGRQFPNYSSELNVNALELEDSALYLCASSAMYLSSGNTIYFGEGSWLTVV.

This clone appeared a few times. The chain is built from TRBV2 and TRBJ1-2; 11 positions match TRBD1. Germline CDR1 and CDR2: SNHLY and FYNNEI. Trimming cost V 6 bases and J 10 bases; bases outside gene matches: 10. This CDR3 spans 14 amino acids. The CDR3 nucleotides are TGTGCCAGCAGGCCGGGGGGACAGGGGGGCGACTACACCTTC. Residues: CASRPGGQGGDYTF. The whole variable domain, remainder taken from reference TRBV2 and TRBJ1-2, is EPEVTQTPSHQVTQMGQEVILRCVPISNHLYFYWYRQILGQKVEFLVSFYNNEISEKSEIFDDQFSVERPDGSNFTLKIRSTKLEDSAMYFCASRPGGQGGDYTFGSGTRLTVV.

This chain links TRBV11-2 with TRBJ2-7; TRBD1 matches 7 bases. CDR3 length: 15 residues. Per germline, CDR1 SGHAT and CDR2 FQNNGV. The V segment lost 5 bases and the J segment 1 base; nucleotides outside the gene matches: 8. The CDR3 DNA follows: TGTGCCAGCAGCAAGAGGGACAGTTCTTCCTACGAGCAGTACTTC. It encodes CASSKRDSSSYEQYF.

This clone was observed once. This CDR3 reads CASSVGQHSGNTIYF. In DNA form, the CDR3 reads TGTGCCAGCAGCGTTGGACAGCACTCTGGAAACACCATATATTTT. The gene calls are TRBV9 and TRBJ1-3; the D gene is possibly TRBD1 (6 bases). Germline-derived CDR1 and CDR2 are SGDLS and YYNGEE. V was cut by 2 bases and J by 0 bases, with 9 bases left in between. This CDR3 is 15 amino acids long.

The CDR3 spells CASSAPGGNYGYTF. The CDR3 DNA follows: TGTGCCAGCAGTGCCCCCGGGGGTAACTATGGCTACACCTTC. The chain uses TRBV6-5 and TRBJ1-2; perhaps TRBD1 as D (5 bases). Germline V gene lookup returns CDR1 MNHEY and CDR2 SVGAGI. V was cut by 5 bases and J by 1 base, with 11 bases left in between. The CDR3 has 14 residues.

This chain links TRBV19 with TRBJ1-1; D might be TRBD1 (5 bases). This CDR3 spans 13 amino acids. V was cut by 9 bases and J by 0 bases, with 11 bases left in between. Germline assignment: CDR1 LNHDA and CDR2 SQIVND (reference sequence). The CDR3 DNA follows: TGTGCCAGCAGAGGACAATTGAACACTGAAGCTTTCTTT. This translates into CASRGQLNTEAFF.

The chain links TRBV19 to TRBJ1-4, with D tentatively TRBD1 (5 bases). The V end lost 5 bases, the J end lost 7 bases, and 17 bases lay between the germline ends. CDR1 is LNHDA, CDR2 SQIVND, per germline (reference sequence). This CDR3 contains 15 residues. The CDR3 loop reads CASSGAGGFGEKLFF. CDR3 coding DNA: TGTGCCAGTAGTGGGGCTGGAGGATTTGGTGAAAAACTGTTTTTT.

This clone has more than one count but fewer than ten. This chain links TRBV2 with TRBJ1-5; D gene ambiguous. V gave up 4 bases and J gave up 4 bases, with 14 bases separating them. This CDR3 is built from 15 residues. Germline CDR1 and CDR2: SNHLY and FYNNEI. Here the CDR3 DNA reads TGTGCCAGCAGTGCATCGACGGTTCCGAATCAGCCCCAGCATTTT. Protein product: CASSASTVPNQPQHF. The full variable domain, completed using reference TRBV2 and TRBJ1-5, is EPEVTQTPSHQVTQMGQEVILRCVPISNHLYFYWYRQILGQKVEFLVSFYNNEISEKSEIFDDQFSVERPDGSNFTLKIRSTKLEDSAMYFCASSASTVPNQPQHFGDGTRLSIL.

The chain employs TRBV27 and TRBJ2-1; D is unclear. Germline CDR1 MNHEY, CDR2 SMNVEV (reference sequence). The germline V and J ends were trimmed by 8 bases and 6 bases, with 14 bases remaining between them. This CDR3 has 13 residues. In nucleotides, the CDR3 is TGTGCCAGCGGGTGGGAAGCGCGCAATGAGCAGTTCTTC. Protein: CASGWEARNEQFF.

The chain's CDR3 is CSVTTLGTDAYEQYF. CDR3 DNA sequence: TGCAGCGTCACAACCTTAGGGACCGACGCCTACGAGCAGTACTTC. The V call is TRBV29-1, the J call TRBJ2-7; D is tentatively TRBD1 or TRBD2 (5 bases each). Germline V CDR1 and CDR2: SQVTM, ANQGSEA. The CDR3 consists of 15 residues. V lost 6 bases and J 2 bases, leaving 20 bases between the germline ends.

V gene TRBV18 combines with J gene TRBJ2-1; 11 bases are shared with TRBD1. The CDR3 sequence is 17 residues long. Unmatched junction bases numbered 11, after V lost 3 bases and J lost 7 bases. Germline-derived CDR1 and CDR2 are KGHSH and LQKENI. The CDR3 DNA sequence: TGTGCCAGCTCACCTGGACAGGGGGCAACCCGGTTAAATGAGCAGTTCTTC. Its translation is CASSPGQGATRLNEQFF.

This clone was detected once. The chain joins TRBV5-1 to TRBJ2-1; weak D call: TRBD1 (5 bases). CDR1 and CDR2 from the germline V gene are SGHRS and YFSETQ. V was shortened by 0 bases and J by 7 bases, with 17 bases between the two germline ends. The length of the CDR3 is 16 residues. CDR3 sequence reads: CASSLELPSGSNEQFF. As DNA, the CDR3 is TGCGCCAGCAGCTTGGAACTGCCGTCAGGGTCGAATGAGCAGTTCTTC.

The CDR3 is CASSLEGYGDTQYF. The CDR3, as DNA: TGTGCCAGCAGCTTAGAGGGATACGGAGATACGCAGTATTTT. The chain combines TRBV5-4 with TRBJ2-3; maybe TRBD2 (5 bases). Germline CDR1 SGHNT, CDR2 YYREEE (reference sequence). Trimming took off 2 bases at V and 5 bases at J, with 12 bases between the two ends. The CDR3 covers 14 residues.

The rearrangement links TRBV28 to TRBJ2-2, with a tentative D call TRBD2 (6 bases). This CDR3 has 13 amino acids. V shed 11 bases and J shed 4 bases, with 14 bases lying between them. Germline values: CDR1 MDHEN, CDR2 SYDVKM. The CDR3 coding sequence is TGTGCCGCCTGGCGAGCGGGCACCGGGGAGCTGTTTTTT. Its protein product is CAAWRAGTGELFF. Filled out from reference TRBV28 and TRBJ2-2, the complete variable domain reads DVKVTQSSRYLVKRTGEKVFLECVQDMDHENMFWYRQDPGLGLRLIYFSYDVKMKEKGDIPEGYSVSREKKERFSLILESASTNQTSMYLCAAWRAGTGELFFGEGSRLTVL.

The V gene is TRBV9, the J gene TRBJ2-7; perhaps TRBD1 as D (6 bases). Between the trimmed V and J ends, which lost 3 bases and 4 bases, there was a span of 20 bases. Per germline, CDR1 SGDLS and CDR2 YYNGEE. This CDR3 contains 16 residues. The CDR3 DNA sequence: TGTGCCAGCAGCGCCGACCTGGCGAGGACAGTTTACGAGCAGTACTTC. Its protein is CASSADLARTVYEQYF. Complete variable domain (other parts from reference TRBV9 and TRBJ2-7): DSGVTQTPKHLITATGQRVTLRCSPRSGDLSVYWYQQSLDQGLQFLIQYYNGEERAKGNILERFSAQQFPDLHSELNLSSLELGDSALYFCASSADLARTVYEQYFGPGTRLTVT.

The CDR3 spells CASSPSGSVYEQYF. The CDR3 DNA reads as TGCGCCAGCAGTCCCTCGGGCAGCGTATACGAGCAGTACTTC. The chain carries TRBV10-1 and TRBJ2-7; D unresolved. V gave up 5 bases and J gave up 4 bases, with 15 bases separating them. The CDR3 is 14 residues long. The germline V gene encodes CDR1 WNHNN and CDR2 SYGVQD (reference sequence).

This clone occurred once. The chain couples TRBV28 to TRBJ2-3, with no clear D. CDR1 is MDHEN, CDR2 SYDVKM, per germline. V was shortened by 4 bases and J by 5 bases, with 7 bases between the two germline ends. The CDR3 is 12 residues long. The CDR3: CASSSFIDTQYF. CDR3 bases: TGTGCCAGCAGTTCCTTTATAGATACGCAGTATTTT.

CDR3 DNA sequence: TGTGCCAGTAGTATCAGAGGGGGGGGCACTGAAGCTTTCTTT. This sequence encodes CASSIRGGGTEAFF. The chain links TRBV19 to TRBJ1-1; perhaps TRBD1 as D (6 bases). V was trimmed by 3 bases and J by 4 bases, leaving 12 bases between them. Germline-derived CDR1 and CDR2 are LNHDA and SQIVND (reference sequence). The CDR3 contains 14 residues.

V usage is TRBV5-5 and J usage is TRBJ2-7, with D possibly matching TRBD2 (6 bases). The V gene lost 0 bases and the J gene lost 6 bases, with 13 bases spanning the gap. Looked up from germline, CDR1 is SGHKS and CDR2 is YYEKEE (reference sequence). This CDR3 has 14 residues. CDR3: CASSLDGGKTEQYF. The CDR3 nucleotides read TGTGCCAGCAGCTTGGATGGAGGGAAGACCGAGCAGTACTTC. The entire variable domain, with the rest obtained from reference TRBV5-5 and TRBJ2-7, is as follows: DAGVTQSPTHLIKTRGQQVTLRCSPISGHKSVSWYQQVLGQGPQFIFQYYEKEERGRGNFPDRFSARQFPNYSSELNVNALLLGDSALYLCASSLDGGKTEQYFGPGTRLTVT.

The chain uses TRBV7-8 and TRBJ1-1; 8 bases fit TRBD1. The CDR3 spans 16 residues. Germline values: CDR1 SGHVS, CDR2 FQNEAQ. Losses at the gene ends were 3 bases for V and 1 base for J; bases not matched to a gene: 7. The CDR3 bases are TGTGCCAGCAGCTTTACCGGGACAGGTTGGAACACTGAAGCTTTCTTT. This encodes CASSFTGTGWNTEAFF.

This CDR3 reads CASSIRDPRKAFF. DNA for the CDR3: TGTGCCAGTAGTATACGGGACCCGCGAAAAGCTTTCTTT. This sequence joins TRBV19 and TRBJ1-1; TRBD1 is a possible D gene (5 bases). V lost 2 bases and J lost 9, with 13 bases in between. This CDR3 has 13 residues. CDR1 and CDR2 (germline): LNHDA, SQIVND (reference sequence).

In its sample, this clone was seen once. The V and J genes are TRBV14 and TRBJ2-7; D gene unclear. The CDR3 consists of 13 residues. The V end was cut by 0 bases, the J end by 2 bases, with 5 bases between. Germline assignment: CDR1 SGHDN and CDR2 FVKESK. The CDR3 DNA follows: TGTGCCAGCAGCCAAGACATAGCCTACGAGCAGTACTTC. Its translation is CASSQDIAYEQYF.

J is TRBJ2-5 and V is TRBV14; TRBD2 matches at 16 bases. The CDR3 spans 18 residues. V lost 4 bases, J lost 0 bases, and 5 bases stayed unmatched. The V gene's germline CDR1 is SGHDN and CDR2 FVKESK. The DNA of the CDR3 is TGTGCCAGCAGCCCCCCGGGACTAGCGGGGGGGTACCAAGAGACCCAGTACTTC. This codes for CASSPPGLAGGYQETQYF.

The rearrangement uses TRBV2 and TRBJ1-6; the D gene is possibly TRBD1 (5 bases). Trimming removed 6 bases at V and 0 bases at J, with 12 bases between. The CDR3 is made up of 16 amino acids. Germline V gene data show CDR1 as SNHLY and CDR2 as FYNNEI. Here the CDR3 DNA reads TGTGCCAGCAGCCCTCAGGGAACCTCCTATAATTCACCCCTCCACTTT. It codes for CASSPQGTSYNSPLHF.

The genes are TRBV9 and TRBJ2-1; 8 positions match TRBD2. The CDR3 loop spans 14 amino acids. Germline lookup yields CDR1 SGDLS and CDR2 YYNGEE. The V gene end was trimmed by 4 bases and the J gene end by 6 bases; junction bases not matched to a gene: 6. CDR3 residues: CASSRELAVNEQFF. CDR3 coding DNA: TGTGCCAGCAGCCGCGAACTAGCGGTCAATGAGCAGTTCTTC.

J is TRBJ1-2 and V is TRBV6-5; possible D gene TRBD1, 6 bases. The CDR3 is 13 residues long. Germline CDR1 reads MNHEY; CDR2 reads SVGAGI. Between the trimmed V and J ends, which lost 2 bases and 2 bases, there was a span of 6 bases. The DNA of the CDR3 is TGTGCCAGCAGTTACGACAGGAACTATGGCTACACCTTC. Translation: CASSYDRNYGYTF.

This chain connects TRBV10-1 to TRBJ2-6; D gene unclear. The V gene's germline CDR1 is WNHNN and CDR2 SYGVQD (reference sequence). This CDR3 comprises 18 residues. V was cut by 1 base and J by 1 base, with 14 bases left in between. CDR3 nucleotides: TGCGCCAGCAGTGAGTTTGGGAAAAGCCCGTCTGGGGCCAACGTCCTGACTTTC. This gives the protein CASSEFGKSPSGANVLTF.

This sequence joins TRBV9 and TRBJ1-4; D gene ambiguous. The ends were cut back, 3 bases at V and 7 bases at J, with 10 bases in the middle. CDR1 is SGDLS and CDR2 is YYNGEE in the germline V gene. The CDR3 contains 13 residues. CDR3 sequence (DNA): TGTGCCAGCAGCGCTCTGGAGGGTGAAAAACTGTTTTTT. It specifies CASSALEGEKLFF.

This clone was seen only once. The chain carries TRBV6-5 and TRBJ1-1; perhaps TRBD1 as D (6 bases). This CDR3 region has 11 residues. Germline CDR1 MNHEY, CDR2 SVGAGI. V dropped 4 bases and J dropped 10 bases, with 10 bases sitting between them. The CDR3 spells CASSWEGGAFF. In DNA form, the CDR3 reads TGTGCCAGCAGTTGGGAAGGGGGAGCTTTCTTT.

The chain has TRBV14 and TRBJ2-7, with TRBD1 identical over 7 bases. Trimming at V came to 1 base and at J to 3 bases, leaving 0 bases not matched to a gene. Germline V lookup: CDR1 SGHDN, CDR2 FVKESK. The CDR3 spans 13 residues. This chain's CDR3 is CASSQAGGYEQYF. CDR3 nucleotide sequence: TGTGCCAGCAGCCAAGCAGGGGGCTACGAGCAGTACTTC.